The clone carrying this T cell receptor (beta chain) was recorded many times. From RNA transcripts, TCR beta CDR3 regions were amplified. With the HTBI primer set, the TCR CDR3 went through a first round of RT-PCR. TCRdb redid the calling of the multiplex PCR reads with MiXCR, one entry per CDR3 protein. The table lists 350,000 to 400,000 distinct CDR3 sequences, more than 13% of them singletons, with around a third in the top ten. Graves' hyperthyroidism was deemed stable given no ophthalmopathy progression within 18 months. Diagnosis rested on symptoms, serum thyroxine and TRAb, thyroid ultrasound, and orbital computed tomography. The PBMCs had their origin in 10 ml of fresh peripheral blood. V lost 7 bases to trimming and J lost 3 bases, with 16 bases between them. Germline V gene sequence: CDR1 SNHLY, CDR2 FYNNEI. The CDR3 is 14 residues long. The record originates from a study of T cells in Graves' hyperthyroidism and ophthalmopathy.

Source material: blood. The TCR originated in a woman in her thirties with Graves' hyperthyroidism. This sequence joins TRBV2 and TRBJ2-7; possibly TRBD1 or TRBD2 for D (6 bases each). The CDR3 DNA is TGTGCCAGCACCAGATCGGGGGCAGACTACGAGCAGTACTTC. This codes for CASTRSGADYEQYF.